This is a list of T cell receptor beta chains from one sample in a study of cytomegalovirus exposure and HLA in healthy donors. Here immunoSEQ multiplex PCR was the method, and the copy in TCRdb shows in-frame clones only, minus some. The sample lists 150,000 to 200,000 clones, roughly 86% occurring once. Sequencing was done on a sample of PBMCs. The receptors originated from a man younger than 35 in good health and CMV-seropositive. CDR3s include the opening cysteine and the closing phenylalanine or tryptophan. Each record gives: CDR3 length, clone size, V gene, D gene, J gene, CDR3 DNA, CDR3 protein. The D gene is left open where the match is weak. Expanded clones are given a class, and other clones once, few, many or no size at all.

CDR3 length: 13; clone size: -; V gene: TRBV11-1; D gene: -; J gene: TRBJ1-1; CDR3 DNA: TGTGCCAGCAGCTTAGGAGTGAACACTGAAGCTTTCTTT; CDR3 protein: CASSLGVNTEAFF
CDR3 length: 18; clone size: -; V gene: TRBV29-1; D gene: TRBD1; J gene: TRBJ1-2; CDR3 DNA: TGCAGCGTTGAAGAGTGGGGACAGGGGGCCCTTTCTAACTATGGCTACACCTTC; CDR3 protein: CSVEEWGQGALSNYGYTF
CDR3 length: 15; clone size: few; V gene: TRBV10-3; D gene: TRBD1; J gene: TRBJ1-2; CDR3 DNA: TGTGCCATCAGGACCATGACAGGGGACAACTATGGCTACACCTTC; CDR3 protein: CAIRTMTGDNYGYTF
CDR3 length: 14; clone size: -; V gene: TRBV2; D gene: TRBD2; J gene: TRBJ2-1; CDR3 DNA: TGTGCCTCTCAGCGGGAGGGCCTTTACAATGAGCAGTTCTTC; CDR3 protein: CASQREGLYNEQFF
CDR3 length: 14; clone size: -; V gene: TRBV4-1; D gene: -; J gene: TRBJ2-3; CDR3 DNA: TGCGCCAGCAGCCAACAGGGGGGTACAGATACGCAGTATTTT; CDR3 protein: CASSQQGGTDTQYF
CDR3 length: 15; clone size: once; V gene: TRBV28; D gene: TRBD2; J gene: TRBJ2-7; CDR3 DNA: TGTGCCAGCACCGCGGGACTAGCGGGCTCCTACGAGCAGTACTTC; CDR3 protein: CASTAGLAGSYEQYF
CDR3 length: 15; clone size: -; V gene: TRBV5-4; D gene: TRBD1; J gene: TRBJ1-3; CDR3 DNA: TGTGCCAGCAGCCCTACAGGGGACGCTGGAAACACCATATATTTT; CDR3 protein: CASSPTGDAGNTIYF
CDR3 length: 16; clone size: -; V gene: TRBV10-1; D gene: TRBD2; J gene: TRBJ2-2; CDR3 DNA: TGCGCCAGCAGTGGGGGCTGGCAGGGAGGGACCGGGGAGCTGTTTTTT; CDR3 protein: CASSGGWQGGTGELFF
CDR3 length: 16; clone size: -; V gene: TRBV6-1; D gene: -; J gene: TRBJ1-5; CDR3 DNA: TGTGCCAGCAGTGAATATTTCGGGGTTTCGGATCAGCCCCAGCATTTT; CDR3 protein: CASSEYFGVSDQPQHF
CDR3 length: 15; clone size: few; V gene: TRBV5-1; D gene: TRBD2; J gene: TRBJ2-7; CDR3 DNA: TGCGCCAGCAGCTTAGTGCGCGGGGGGCGGTGGGAGCAGTACTTC; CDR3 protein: CASSLVRGGRWEQYF
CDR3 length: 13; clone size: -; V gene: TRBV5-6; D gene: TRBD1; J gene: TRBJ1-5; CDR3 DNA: TGTGCCAGCAGCCGTGGGACAGACCAGCCCCAGCATTTT; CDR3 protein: CASSRGTDQPQHF
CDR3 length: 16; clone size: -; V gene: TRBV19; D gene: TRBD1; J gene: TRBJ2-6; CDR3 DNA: TGTGCCAGTAGGGACAGGTTGTACTCTGGGGCCAACGTCCTGACTTTC; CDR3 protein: CASRDRLYSGANVLTF
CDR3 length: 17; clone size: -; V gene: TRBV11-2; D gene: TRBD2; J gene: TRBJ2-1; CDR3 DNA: TGTGCCAGCAGCTTACTACAGCCCGGGACTATTTCTTATGAGCAGTTCTTC; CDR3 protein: CASSLLQPGTISYEQFF
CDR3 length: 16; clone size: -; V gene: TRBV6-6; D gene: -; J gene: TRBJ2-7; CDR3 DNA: TGTGCCAGCAGTTACCCCGGGGGTAGCGGAGACTACGAGCAGTACTTC; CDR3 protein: CASSYPGGSGDYEQYF